This T cell receptor beta chain is from a study of control samples from healthy donors and cancer patients. The CDR3 is 15 amino acids. The V segment lost 6 bases and the J segment 5 bases; nucleotides outside the gene matches: 10. Germline V gives CDR1 SGHVS, CDR2 FNYEAQ. Data came from immunoSEQ multiplex PCR; TCRdb stores just in-frame clones and leaves some out. The sample contains 90,000 or so clones, around four fifths of which appear only once. The chain combines TRBV7-6 with TRBJ2-1; 7 positions agree with TRBD2. Sequenced material: blood. The receptor's source is a man under 40 in good health. The CDR3 nucleotides are TGTGCCAGCAGATTGATAGCGGGCCTGGACAATGAGCAGTTCTTC. This encodes CASRLIAGLDNEQFF.